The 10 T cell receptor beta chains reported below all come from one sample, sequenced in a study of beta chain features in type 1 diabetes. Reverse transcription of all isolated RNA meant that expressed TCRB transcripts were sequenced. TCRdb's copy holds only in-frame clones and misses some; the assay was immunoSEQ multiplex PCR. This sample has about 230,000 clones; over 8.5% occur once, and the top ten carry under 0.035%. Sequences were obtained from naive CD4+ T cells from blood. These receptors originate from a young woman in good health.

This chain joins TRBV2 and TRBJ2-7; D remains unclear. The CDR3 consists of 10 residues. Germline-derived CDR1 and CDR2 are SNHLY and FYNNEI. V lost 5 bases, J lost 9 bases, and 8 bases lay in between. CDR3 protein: CASSFAVQYF. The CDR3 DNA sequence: TGTGCCAGCAGTTTCGCGGTGCAGTACTTC. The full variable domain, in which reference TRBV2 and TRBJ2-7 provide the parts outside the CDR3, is EPEVTQTPSHQVTQMGQEVILRCVPISNHLYFYWYRQILGQKVEFLVSFYNNEISEKSEIFDDQFSVERPDGSNFTLKIRSTKLEDSAMYFCASSFAVQYFGPGTRLTVT.

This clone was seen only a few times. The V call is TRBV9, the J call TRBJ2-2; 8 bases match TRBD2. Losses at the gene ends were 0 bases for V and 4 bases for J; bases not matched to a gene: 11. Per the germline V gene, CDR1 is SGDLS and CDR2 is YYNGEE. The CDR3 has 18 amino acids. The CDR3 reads CASSVVDEGLAGTGELFF. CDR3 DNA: TGTGCCAGCAGCGTAGTAGACGAGGGTCTAGCGGGCACCGGGGAGCTGTTTTTT.

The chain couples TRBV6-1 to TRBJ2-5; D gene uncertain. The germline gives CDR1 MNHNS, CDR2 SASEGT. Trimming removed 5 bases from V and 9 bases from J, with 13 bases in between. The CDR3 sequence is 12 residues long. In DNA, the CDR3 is TGTGCCAGCAGTTCTCAGCGCACGGCCCAGTACTTC. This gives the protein CASSSQRTAQYF.

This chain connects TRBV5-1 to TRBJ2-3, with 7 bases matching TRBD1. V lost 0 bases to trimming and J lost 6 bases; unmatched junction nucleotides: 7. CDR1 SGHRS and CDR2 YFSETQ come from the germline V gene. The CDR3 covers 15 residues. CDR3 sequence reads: CASSLALTDRDTQYF. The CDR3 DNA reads TGCGCCAGCAGCTTGGCCTTGACGGACAGGGATACGCAGTATTTT. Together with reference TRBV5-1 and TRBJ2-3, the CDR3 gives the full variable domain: KAGVTQTPRYLIKTRGQQVTLSCSPISGHRSVSWYQQTPGQGLQFLFEYFSETQRNKGNFPGRFSGRQFSNSRSEMNVSTLELGDSALYLCASSLALTDRDTQYFGPGTRLTVL.

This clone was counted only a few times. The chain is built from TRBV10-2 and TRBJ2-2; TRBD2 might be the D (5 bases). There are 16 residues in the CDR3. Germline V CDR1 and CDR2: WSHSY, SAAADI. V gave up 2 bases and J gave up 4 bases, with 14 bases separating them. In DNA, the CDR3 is TGCGCCAGCAGTGAGATCCGGGGTCGACGCACCGGGGAGCTGTTTTTT. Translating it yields CASSEIRGRRTGELFF.

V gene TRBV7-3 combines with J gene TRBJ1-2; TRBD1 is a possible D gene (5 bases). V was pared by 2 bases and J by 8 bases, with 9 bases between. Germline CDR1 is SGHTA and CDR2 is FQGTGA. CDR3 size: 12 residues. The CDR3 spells CASSLGGRGYTF. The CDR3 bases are TGTGCCAGCAGCTTAGGGGGGAGAGGCTACACCTTC.

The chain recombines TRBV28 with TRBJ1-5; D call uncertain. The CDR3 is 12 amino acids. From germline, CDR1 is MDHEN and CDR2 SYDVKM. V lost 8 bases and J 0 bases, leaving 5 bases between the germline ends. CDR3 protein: CASAGSNQPQHF. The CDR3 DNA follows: TGTGCCAGCGCCGGTAGCAATCAGCCCCAGCATTTT.

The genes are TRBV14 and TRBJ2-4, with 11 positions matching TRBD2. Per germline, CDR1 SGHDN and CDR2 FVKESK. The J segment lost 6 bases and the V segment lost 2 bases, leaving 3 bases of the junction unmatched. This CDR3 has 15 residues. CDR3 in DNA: TGTGCCAGCAGCCAACGGGGACTAGCGGTAAACATTCAGTACTTC. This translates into CASSQRGLAVNIQYF.

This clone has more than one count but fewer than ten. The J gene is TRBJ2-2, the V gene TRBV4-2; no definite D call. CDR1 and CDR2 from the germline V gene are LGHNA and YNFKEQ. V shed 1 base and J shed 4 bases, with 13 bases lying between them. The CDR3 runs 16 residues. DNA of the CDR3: TGTGCCAGCAGCCAAGCTAGAACAAGGAGCACCGGGGAGCTGTTTTTT. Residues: CASSQARTRSTGELFF.

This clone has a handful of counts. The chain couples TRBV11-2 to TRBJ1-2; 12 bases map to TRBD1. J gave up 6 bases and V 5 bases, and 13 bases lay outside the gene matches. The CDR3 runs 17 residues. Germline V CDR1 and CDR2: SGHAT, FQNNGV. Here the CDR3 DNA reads TGTGCCAGCAGCCTCAGTGGGGACAGGGGGCGAGATGATGGCTACACCTTC. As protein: CASSLSGDRGRDDGYTF.